This record covers a single T cell receptor (beta chain). Its specificity is unknown. Between the trimmed V and J ends, which lost 8 bases and 2 bases, there was a span of 12 bases. The germline V gene has CDR1 DFQATT and CDR2 SNEGSKA (reference sequence). The CDR3 covers 12 residues. The data were taken from a study of response to subunit inactivated influenza vaccine. Study results and limitations: With each seasonal influenza vaccination, the authors suggested, few new T cells are recruited.

One entry per CDR3 protein, called by TCRdb with MiXCR from the RT-PCR reads. The data hold 550,000 to 800,000 distinct CDR3 sequences, with about 14% observed a single time. This chain uses TRBV20-1 with TRBJ2-5, with D possibly matching TRBD1 (6 bases). Here the sequenced sample was PBMCs from blood, taken approximately 15 days before vaccination. This clonotype originated in a man over 45 who received an inactivated influenza vaccine. The CDR3 region is CSSWGRQETQYF. The CDR3 DNA reads as TGCAGTAGTTGGGGGCGGCAAGAGACCCAGTACTTC.